The 23 T cell receptor beta chains presented below share a single source sample, sequenced in a study of blood T cell repertoires in COVID-19. Clones were read by immunoSEQ multiplex PCR, and TCRdb kept only the in-frame ones, dropping some. This table has around 70,000 clones, 79% appearing once. Sequencing was performed on peripheral blood. The origin of the receptors is a man aged 55-75 years with active or convalescent COVID-19.

CDR3 in DNA: TGCGCCAGCAGTTGGACAGGACCCTACGAGGAGCAGTACTTC. Protein product: CASSWTGPYEEQYF. The chain employs TRBV5-1 and TRBJ2-7; 7 positions match TRBD1. In germline, CDR1 is SGHRS, CDR2 YFSETQ. The J segment lost 7 bases and the V segment lost 5 bases, leaving 12 bases of the junction unmatched. The CDR3 loop spans 14 amino acids.

The rearrangement links TRBV19 to TRBJ1-1, with D tentatively TRBD1 (5 bases). With 5 bases removed from V and 1 base from J, the gap between germline ends came to 8 bases. Germline V gene data show CDR1 as LNHDA and CDR2 as SQIVND (reference sequence). The CDR3 is 13 residues long. CDR3 sequence: CASSWGGNTEAFF. The DNA of the CDR3 is TGTGCCAGTAGTTGGGGGGGGAACACTGAAGCTTTCTTT.

This clone showed up just once. The chain recombines TRBV6-6 with TRBJ2-5, with 12 bases matching TRBD2. The V gene's germline CDR1 is MNHNY and CDR2 SVGAGI (reference sequence). V trimming: 6 bases; J trimming: 9 bases; junction bases outside the gene matches: 14. CDR3 size: 16 residues. The CDR3 region has the DNA TGTGCCAGCAGCCGTAGTCTAGCGGGGGGGACCGGGGCCCAGTACTTC. Protein sequence: CASSRSLAGGTGAQYF.

V usage is TRBV3-1 (or the pseudogene TRBV3-2) and J usage is TRBJ2-2; possible D gene TRBD2, 6 bases. The CDR3 is made up of 17 amino acids. Per germline, CDR1 LGHDT and CDR2 YNNKEL (reference sequence). V was pared by 3 bases and J by 5 bases, with 19 bases between. The CDR3: CASSHPPWGDGTGELFF. The CDR3 DNA is TGTGCCAGCAGCCACCCACCCTGGGGGGACGGAACCGGGGAGCTGTTTTTT.

The J gene is TRBJ1-3, the V gene TRBV3-1 (or the pseudogene TRBV3-2); no clear D. Per the germline V gene, CDR1 is LGHDT and CDR2 is YNNKEL (reference sequence). The CDR3 sequence is 14 residues long. With 6 bases removed from V and 0 bases from J, the gap between germline ends came to 9 bases. The CDR3 is CASSLTYSGNTIYF. The CDR3 nucleotides are TGTGCCAGCAGTCTAACTTACTCTGGAAACACCATATATTTT.

The V and J genes are TRBV14 and TRBJ1-1, with 8 bases matching TRBD1. The junction had 13 bases not matched to a gene; V was cut back by 5 bases and J by 5 bases. The CDR3 has 16 residues. Germline V gene data show CDR1 as SGHDN and CDR2 as FVKESK. CDR3 protein: CASSTIMTGDRTEAFF. For the CDR3, the DNA is TGTGCCAGCAGCACTATCATGACAGGGGATCGGACTGAAGCTTTCTTT. The variable domain in full, completed from reference TRBV14 and TRBJ1-1, reads EAGVTQFPSHSVIEKGQTVTLRCDPISGHDNLYWYRRVMGKEIKFLLHFVKESKQDESGMPNNRFLAERTGGTYSTLKVQPAELEDSGVYFCASSTIMTGDRTEAFFGQGTRLTVV.

The chain combines TRBV7-2 with TRBJ2-4; D is perhaps TRBD2 (5 bases). Between the trimmed V and J ends, which lost 3 bases and 5 bases, there was a span of 11 bases. This CDR3 contains 14 residues. Germline V CDR1 and CDR2: SGHTA, FQGNSA. CDR3 protein: CASSFRVGENIQYF. For the CDR3, the DNA is TGTGCCAGCAGCTTCCGGGTGGGAGAAAACATTCAGTACTTC.

This chain connects TRBV3-1 (or the pseudogene TRBV3-2) to TRBJ2-2, with 7 bases lining up with TRBD1. Trimming took 0 bases from V and 8 from J; bases not matched to a gene: 9. From germline, CDR1 is LGHDT and CDR2 YNNKEL (reference sequence). The CDR3 sequence is 16 residues long. The CDR3 DNA sequence: TGTGCCAGCAGCCAAGAAACAGGGGATGGAGGAGGGGAGCTGTTTTTT. Residues: CASSQETGDGGGELFF.

The chain is built from TRBV27 and TRBJ2-1; no definite D call. Germline V gene lookup returns CDR1 MNHEY and CDR2 SMNVEV (reference sequence). Trimming stripped 8 bases from V and 7 bases from J, with 21 bases between. The CDR3 covers 15 residues. The CDR3 loop is CASYSPQWSGNEQFF. The CDR3 DNA sequence: TGTGCCAGCTATTCCCCCCAGTGGTCGGGTAATGAGCAGTTCTTC.

This clone was recorded a few times. V is TRBV7-3 and J is TRBJ2-3, with 12 bases matching TRBD2. Germline lookup yields CDR1 SGHTA and CDR2 FQGTGA. This CDR3 is 15 amino acids long. Trimming at V came to 3 bases and at J to 6 bases, leaving 4 bases not matched to a gene. DNA of the CDR3: TGTGCCAGCAGCTTCTCCGGGACTAGCGGGGATACGCAGTATTTT. Translating it yields CASSFSGTSGDTQYF.

The chain uses TRBV10-1 and TRBJ1-6; D is ambiguous. The CDR3 sequence is 15 residues long. CDR1 WNHNN and CDR2 SYGVQD come from the germline V gene (reference sequence). The V gene lost 2 bases and the J gene lost 7 bases, with 12 bases spanning the gap. The CDR3 loop is CASSEGGGRNSPLHF. CDR3 in DNA: TGCGCCAGCAGTGAGGGAGGAGGTCGCAATTCACCCCTCCACTTT.

The chain combines TRBV2 with TRBJ1-4, with no clear D. The germline V gene has CDR1 SNHLY and CDR2 FYNNEI. The CDR3 length is 14 residues. Trimming stripped 4 bases from V and 4 bases from J, with 10 bases between. This chain's CDR3 is CASSVAYYNEKLFF. DNA for the CDR3: TGTGCCAGCAGTGTCGCGTACTATAATGAAAAACTGTTTTTT. The entire variable domain, with the rest obtained from reference TRBV2 and TRBJ1-4, is as follows: EPEVTQTPSHQVTQMGQEVILRCVPISNHLYFYWYRQILGQKVEFLVSFYNNEISEKSEIFDDQFSVERPDGSNFTLKIRSTKLEDSAMYFCASSVAYYNEKLFFGSGTQLSVL.

The chain joins TRBV2 to TRBJ2-4; D ambiguous. This CDR3 is built from 12 residues. The V and J ends lost 6 bases and 8 bases respectively, with 11 bases between them. Germline assignment: CDR1 SNHLY and CDR2 FYNNEI. As DNA, the CDR3 is TGTGCCAGCAGGGCCGACACTTACATTCAGTACTTC. It is translated as CASRADTYIQYF.

The chain uses TRBV27 and TRBJ1-3; no clear D gene. CDR3 length equals 15 residues. V was shortened by 2 bases and J by 0 bases, with 8 bases between the two germline ends. Germline-derived CDR1 and CDR2 are MNHEY and SMNVEV (reference sequence). The CDR3 is CASSLAPGSGNTIYF. As DNA, the CDR3 is TGTGCCAGCAGTTTAGCTCCAGGCTCTGGAAACACCATATATTTT.

This clone was detected only a few times. This rearrangement joins TRBV7-9 to TRBJ1-5; D might be TRBD1 (5 bases). Germline V CDR1 and CDR2: SEHNR, FQNEAQ (reference sequence). V shed 1 base and J shed 5 bases, with 6 bases lying between them. The CDR3 is made up of 13 amino acids. The CDR3 is CASSLEGDQPQHF. For the CDR3, the DNA is TGTGCCAGCAGCTTAGAAGGGGATCAGCCCCAGCATTTT.

This sequence joins TRBV7-3 and TRBJ2-1, with 7 bases identical to TRBD1. CDR3 length equals 15 residues. V lost 3 bases and J lost 2; bases outside the gene matches: 4. In germline, CDR1 is SGHTA, CDR2 FQGTGA. The CDR3 spells CASSFQGTAYNEQFF. CDR3 sequence (DNA): TGTGCCAGCAGCTTTCAGGGGACAGCCTACAATGAGCAGTTCTTC. The complete variable domain, with remaining parts taken from reference TRBV7-3 and TRBJ2-1, reads GAGVSQTPSNKVTEKGKYVELRCDPISGHTALYWYRQSLGQGPEFLIYFQGTGAADDSGLPNDRFFAVRPEGSVSTLKIQRTERGDSAVYLCASSFQGTAYNEQFFGPGTRLTVL.

The chain uses TRBV4-2 and TRBJ2-7, with TRBD1 identical over 10 bases. This CDR3 contains 15 residues. Germline loops: CDR1 LGHNA, CDR2 YNFKEQ. Trimming took 4 bases from V and 5 from J; bases not matched to a gene: 8. CDR3 loop: CASSRPGQGQDEQYF. CDR3 DNA: TGTGCCAGCAGCCGCCCGGGACAGGGGCAGGACGAGCAGTACTTC.

V gene TRBV7-9 combines with J gene TRBJ2-2; D perhaps matches TRBD1 (6 bases). Per the germline V gene, CDR1 is SEHNR and CDR2 is FQNEAQ (reference sequence). V was shortened by 5 bases and J by 5 bases, with 9 bases between the two germline ends. The CDR3 is 13 amino acids. CDR3 coding DNA: TGTGCCAGCAGCCCTACAGGGACCGGGGAGCTGTTTTTT. Translation: CASSPTGTGELFF.

This clone was seen only once. V is TRBV3-1 (or the pseudogene TRBV3-2) and J is TRBJ2-7, with a tentative D call TRBD2 (5 bases). This CDR3 comprises 13 residues. CDR1 is LGHDT, CDR2 YNNKEL, per germline (reference sequence). Trimming removed 3 bases at V and 2 bases at J, with 8 bases between. CDR3: CASSQRAPYEQYF. As DNA, the CDR3 is TGTGCCAGCAGCCAGAGGGCCCCCTACGAGCAGTACTTC.

This chain joins TRBV3-1 (or the pseudogene TRBV3-2) and TRBJ2-1; 10 nucleotides agree with TRBD1. Germline V gene sequence: CDR1 LGHDT, CDR2 YNNKEL (reference sequence). J gave up 5 bases and V 4 bases, and 2 bases lay outside the gene matches. CDR3 length equals 14 residues. This CDR3 is CASSRTGGDNEQFF. In DNA form, the CDR3 reads TGTGCCAGCAGCCGGACAGGGGGAGACAATGAGCAGTTCTTC.

This clone was picked up many times. V usage is TRBV16 and J usage is TRBJ1-5; perhaps TRBD1 as D (6 bases). Trimming took off 4 bases at V and 3 bases at J, with 10 bases between the two ends. The CDR3 length is 14 residues. Looked up from germline, CDR1 is KGHSY and CDR2 is FQNENV. CDR3 residues: CASSPNRANQPQHF. As DNA, the CDR3 is TGTGCCAGCAGCCCTAACAGGGCCAATCAGCCCCAGCATTTT.

This clone was observed a handful of times. This rearrangement joins TRBV28 to TRBJ1-5; 7 bases agree with TRBD1. The CDR3 spans 16 residues. Germline values: CDR1 MDHEN, CDR2 SYDVKM. V was pared by 5 bases and J by 4 bases, with 11 bases of the junction left unmatched. In DNA, the CDR3 is TGTGCCAGCAGTCTCCCGACAGGGAGGCTTAATCAGCCCCAGCATTTT. Protein: CASSLPTGRLNQPQHF.

The chain joins TRBV15 to TRBJ1-2; D remains unclear. Looked up from germline, CDR1 is LNHNV and CDR2 is YYDKDF (reference sequence). V was clipped by 0 bases and J by 1 base, with 15 bases between them. The CDR3 is 17 amino acids. This chain's CDR3 is CATSRDLQVGLNYGYTF. The CDR3 bases are TGTGCCACCAGCAGAGATCTTCAAGTGGGCCTTAACTATGGCTACACCTTC. The entire variable domain, with the rest obtained from reference TRBV15 and TRBJ1-2, is as follows: DAMVIQNPRYQVTQFGKPVTLSCSQTLNHNVMYWYQQKSSQAPKLLFHYYDKDFNNEADTPDNFQSRRPNTSFCFLDIRSPGLGDTAMYLCATSRDLQVGLNYGYTFGSGTRLTVV.